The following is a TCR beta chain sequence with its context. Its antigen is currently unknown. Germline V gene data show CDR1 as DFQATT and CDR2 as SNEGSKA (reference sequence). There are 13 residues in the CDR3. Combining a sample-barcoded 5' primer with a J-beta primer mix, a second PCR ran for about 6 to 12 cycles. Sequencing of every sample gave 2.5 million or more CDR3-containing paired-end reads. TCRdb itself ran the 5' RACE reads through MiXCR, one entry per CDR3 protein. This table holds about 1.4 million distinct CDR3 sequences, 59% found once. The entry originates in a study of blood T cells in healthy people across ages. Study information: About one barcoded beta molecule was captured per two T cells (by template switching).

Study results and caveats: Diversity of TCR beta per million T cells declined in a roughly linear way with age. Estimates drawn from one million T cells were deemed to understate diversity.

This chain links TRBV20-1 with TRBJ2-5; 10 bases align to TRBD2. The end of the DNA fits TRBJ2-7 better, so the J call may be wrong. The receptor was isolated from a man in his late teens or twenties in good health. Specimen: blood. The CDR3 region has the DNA TGCAGTGCTCCACTAGCGGGAAGGTACGAGCAGTACTTC. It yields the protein CSAPLAGRYEQYF.